This TCR beta chain is drawn from a study of blood T cell repertoires in COVID-19. Turning to the study itself: Sources were T cells, B-cell-depleted T cells, or PBMCs; the material itself was cDNA or gDNA.

The cohort comprised adults aged 18 to 89 years residing in around 25 US areas. The germline CDR1 and CDR2 sequences are MGHRA and YSYEKL. After removal of 0 bases from V and 7 bases from J, the junction contained 11 bases not matched to a gene. The CDR3 extends over 16 amino acids. Source study methods: Amplification of reference gene primers provided the estimated nucleated cell counts. Method: immunoSEQ multiplex PCR; TCRdb's copy keeps in-frame clones and lacks some. Clonal size and the V and J genes are those of that table, whereas D and trimming came from the DNA. The sample has nearly 300,000 clones, about 90% seen once.

V is TRBV4-1 and J is TRBJ2-7; 8 bases are shared with TRBD1. The clonotype comes from a woman between 45 and 60 years old who had been exposed to COVID-19. The source material was PBMCs or T cells enriched from blood (not recorded which). The CDR3 is CASSQDRAGGRGEQYF. The CDR3 coding sequence is TGCGCCAGCAGCCAAGATCGGGCAGGGGGCCGAGGTGAGCAGTACTTC.